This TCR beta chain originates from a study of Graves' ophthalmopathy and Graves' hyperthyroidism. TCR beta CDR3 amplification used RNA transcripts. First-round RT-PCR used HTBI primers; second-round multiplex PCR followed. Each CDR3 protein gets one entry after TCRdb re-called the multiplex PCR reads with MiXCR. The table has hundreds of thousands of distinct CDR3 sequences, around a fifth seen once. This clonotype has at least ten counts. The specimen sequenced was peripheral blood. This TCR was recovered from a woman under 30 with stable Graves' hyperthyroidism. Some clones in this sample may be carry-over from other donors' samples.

CDR3 loop: CATSMTSGTPGTQYF. The DNA of the CDR3 is TGTGCCACCAGCATGACTAGCGGAACACCGGGGACCCAGTACTTC. The chain carries TRBV15 and TRBJ2-5; 9 bases are a match to TRBD2. V dropped 4 bases and J dropped 7; count of bases not matched to a gene: 10. Germline loops: CDR1 LNHNV, CDR2 YYDKDF (reference sequence). This CDR3 is 15 amino acids long.